The clone carrying this T cell receptor beta chain was seen a few times. Its target is not known. This sample is drawn from a study of Ad26.COV2.S vaccination and SARS-CoV-2 variants. The overall study: Once or twice, 56 days apart, Ad26.COV2.S was delivered intramuscularly. Study observations and caveats: There was reportedly substantial breadth in spike-specific CD8+ and CD4+ T cell responses after vaccination.

This table comes from immunoSEQ multiplex PCR, and its TCRdb copy is limited to in-frame clones, with some not included. The data hold about 390,000 clones, with around 92% observed a single time. Per germline, CDR1 KGHSH and CDR2 LQKENI. The CDR3 runs to 14 residues. V shed 7 bases and J shed 5 bases, with 14 bases lying between them. Treatment: about 20 received Ad26.COV2.S at low or high dose, single or two shots; several received placebo; per-sample allocation not given. Day 63 after the first injection of vaccine or placebo was the sampling time. The sequenced sample was peripheral blood, obtained in a trial of Ad26.COV2.S vaccine versus placebo. This TCR came from a person between 18 and 59 years old who received the Ad26.COV2.S COVID-19 vaccine or a placebo. The chain has TRBV18 and TRBJ1-4, with D perhaps matching TRBD1 (5 bases). In DNA, the CDR3 is TGTGCCAGCTTAGCCGGGACGGAAAATGAAAAACTGTTTTTT. It specifies CASLAGTENEKLFF.